The T cell receptor (beta chain) described here comes from a study of T cell repertoires in cytomegalovirus infection. MiXCR, applied by TCRdb to the reads, yields one record per CDR3 protein. The sample lists about 830,000 distinct CDR3 sequences; 32% were seen once. This clonotype has only a few counts. The target antigen is unknown. The CDR3 has 16 amino acids. V dropped 5 bases and J dropped 9; count of bases not matched to a gene: 11. Per the germline V gene, CDR1 is SEHNR and CDR2 is FQNEAQ (reference sequence). Findings of the study overall: CMV-specific TCR beta clonotypes restricted by HLA-C dominated the ex vivo response.

Sequencing used cultured CD8+ T cells from PBMCs, obtained from culture after CMV antigen stimulation. The origin of this receptor is a human donor in good health (CMV status not recorded). Some clones in this sample may be carry-over from other donors' samples. The chain joins TRBV7-9 to TRBJ2-1, with 12 nucleotides matching TRBD2. The CDR3 is CASSPPSGGARFEQFF. Written as DNA, the CDR3 is TGTGCCAGCAGCCCGCCTAGCGGGGGGGCCCGTTTTGAGCAGTTCTTC. Looking up the rest from reference TRBV7-9 and TRBJ2-1 gives the full variable domain: DTGVSQNPRHKITKRGQNVTFRCDPISEHNRLYWYRQTLGQGPEFLTYFQNEAQLEKSRLLSDRFSAERPKGSFSTLEIQRTEQGDSAMYLCASSPPSGGARFEQFFGPGTRLTVL.